Following are 24 T cell receptor beta chains from one sample sequenced in a study of cytomegalovirus exposure and HLA in healthy donors. PCR employed 60 Vbeta and 13 Jbeta primers. Profiled with immunoSEQ multiplex PCR; TCRdb holds only in-frame clones, not every one. Of 160,000 or so clones listed, 79% are singletons. Sequenced sample: PBMCs. These receptors originate from a man aged 35 to 55 in good health and CMV-seronegative.

There are a few counts of this clone. The J gene is TRBJ2-7, the V gene TRBV11-3, with D uncertain. CDR1 is SGHNT and CDR2 is YENEEA in the germline V gene. V lost 4 bases, J lost 1 base, and 8 bases lay in between. The length of the CDR3 is 13 residues. As DNA, the CDR3 is TGTGCCAGCAGCTCGTCTTTATCCTACGAGCAGTACTTC. Amino acids: CASSSSLSYEQYF.

This sequence joins TRBV28 and TRBJ2-2; D is undetermined. Germline V gene sequence: CDR1 MDHEN, CDR2 SYDVKM. CDR3 length equals 14 residues. V shed 3 bases and J shed 1 base, with 6 bases lying between them. Written as DNA, the CDR3 is TGTGCCAGCAGTTTTAGCAGGAACACCGGGGAGCTGTTTTTT. It specifies CASSFSRNTGELFF.

V is TRBV29-1 and J is TRBJ2-7, with 10 positions matching TRBD2. Germline CDR1 is SQVTM and CDR2 is ANQGSEA. Germline trimming cut 3 bases from V and 3 bases from J; bases unmatched to any gene: 8. This CDR3 has 15 amino acids. The CDR3 bases are TGCAGCGTTGACGTACCCGGGACTAGCGTCTACGAGCAGTACTTC. It codes for CSVDVPGTSVYEQYF.

This clone showed up just once. The rearrangement joins TRBV10-3 to TRBJ2-7; D is ambiguous. CDR3 length: 12 residues. Germline V gene lookup returns CDR1 ENHRY and CDR2 SYGVKD. V lost 3 bases and J lost 0, with 3 bases in between. The CDR3 DNA reads TGTGCCATCAGTGAACTCTCCTACGAGCAGTACTTC. The encoded protein is CAISELSYEQYF.

Only a few counts were recorded for this clone. The chain uses TRBV5-1 and TRBJ2-1; 7 positions match TRBD2. CDR1 is SGHRS and CDR2 is YFSETQ in the germline V gene. V shed 0 bases and J 0 bases; nucleotides not matched to a gene: 6. CDR3 length: 17 residues. In DNA form, the CDR3 reads TGCGCCAGCAGCTTGGGCGGGAGACAGAGCTCCTACAATGAGCAGTTCTTC. This sequence encodes CASSLGGRQSSYNEQFF.

J is TRBJ2-2 and V is TRBV7-9; 8 nucleotides align to TRBD1. Looked up from germline, CDR1 is SEHNR and CDR2 is FQNEAQ (reference sequence). V was pared by 4 bases and J by 5 bases, with 15 bases of the junction left unmatched. The CDR3 has 18 amino acids. The CDR3 here is CASSSTRIDRGQTGELFF. The CDR3 DNA reads TGTGCCAGCAGCTCAACAAGAATAGACAGGGGTCAGACCGGGGAGCTGTTTTTT. The full variable domain, with the rest looked up from reference TRBV7-9 and TRBJ2-2, is DTGVSQNPRHKITKRGQNVTFRCDPISEHNRLYWYRQTLGQGPEFLTYFQNEAQLEKSRLLSDRFSAERPKGSFSTLEIQRTEQGDSAMYLCASSSTRIDRGQTGELFFGEGSRLTVL.

V and J are TRBV11-2 and TRBJ2-5; the match to TRBD2 covers 9 bases. The CDR3 is 15 amino acids. V shed 7 bases, J shed 3 bases, and the junction held 9 bases outside the gene matches. Germline V CDR1 and CDR2: SGHAT, FQNNGV. The CDR3: CASKPGGRAEETQYF. The DNA of the CDR3 is TGTGCCAGCAAACCCGGCGGGAGGGCCGAAGAGACCCAGTACTTC.

The rearrangement uses TRBV28 and TRBJ1-2; D possibly corresponds to TRBD1 (6 bases). CDR3 length: 15 residues. Germline V gene data show CDR1 as MDHEN and CDR2 as SYDVKM. The germline V and J ends were trimmed by 4 bases and 4 bases, with 16 bases remaining between them. CDR3 nucleotide sequence: TGTGCCAGCAGTTCCCCCGCCGGACAGAGCTATGGCTACACCTTC. Protein sequence: CASSSPAGQSYGYTF.

The CDR3 is CATRYRQGTNQPQHF. CDR3 nucleotides: TGTGCCACCCGCTATCGACAGGGGACAAATCAGCCCCAGCATTTT. V and J are TRBV10-3 and TRBJ1-5, with 8 bases that match TRBD1. The germline V gene encodes CDR1 ENHRY and CDR2 SYGVKD. There are 15 residues in the CDR3. After removal of 10 bases from V and 4 bases from J, the junction contained 12 bases not matched to a gene.

This chain joins TRBV28 and TRBJ1-1; 9 bases agree with TRBD1. Germline CDR1 MDHEN, CDR2 SYDVKM. V shed 7 bases and J 4 bases; nucleotides not matched to a gene: 19. The CDR3 consists of 18 residues. CDR3: CASTTYLVRDREVTEAFF. The DNA for the CDR3 is TGTGCCAGCACCACTTACCTGGTCCGGGACAGGGAGGTCACTGAAGCTTTCTTT. Full variable domain (remainder filled in from reference TRBV28 and TRBJ1-1): DVKVTQSSRYLVKRTGEKVFLECVQDMDHENMFWYRQDPGLGLRLIYFSYDVKMKEKGDIPEGYSVSREKKERFSLILESASTNQTSMYLCASTTYLVRDREVTEAFFGQGTRLTVV.

The chain links TRBV10-3 to TRBJ2-7; maybe TRBD2 (5 bases). CDR1 is ENHRY, CDR2 SYGVKD, per germline. V dropped 11 bases and J dropped 5 bases, with 25 bases sitting between them. The CDR3 is made up of 15 amino acids. The CDR3: CAVRAGRWVENEQYF. CDR3 sequence (DNA): TGTGCCGTGAGGGCCGGCCGCTGGGTGGAAAACGAGCAGTACTTC.

The CDR3 nucleotides read TGTGCCAGCAGCCAAGGAAGCGGGATGGTTTTTGATACGCAGTATTTT. Protein: CASSQGSGMVFDTQYF. The V and J genes are TRBV14 and TRBJ2-3; 7 nucleotides line up with TRBD2. The CDR3 is made up of 16 amino acids. Trimming took 1 base from V and 6 from J; bases not matched to a gene: 10. Germline CDR1 and CDR2: SGHDN and FVKESK.

This chain links TRBV5-1 with TRBJ2-3; weak D call: TRBD1 (6 bases). Germline V gene sequence: CDR1 SGHRS, CDR2 YFSETQ. The CDR3 covers 13 residues. The V and J ends lost 3 bases and 5 bases respectively, with 10 bases between them. The CDR3 nucleotides are TGCGCCAGCAGCTGGGGGCGGGTAGATACGCAGTATTTT. As protein: CASSWGRVDTQYF.

The rearrangement uses TRBV6-6 and TRBJ2-5, with 9 nucleotides matching TRBD1. The germline gives CDR1 MNHNY, CDR2 SVGAGI (reference sequence). The J segment lost 5 bases and the V segment lost 6 bases, leaving 13 bases of the junction unmatched. CDR3 length equals 16 residues. DNA for the CDR3: TGTGCCAGCAGAACGGCCGGGACAGGGCTGGCGGAGACCCAGTACTTC. Translating gives CASRTAGTGLAETQYF.

The CDR3 region is CASSAQGGQYF. The CDR3 DNA reads as TGTGCCAGCAGTGCTCAGGGGGGCCAGTACTTC. V usage is TRBV6-6 and J usage is TRBJ2-5, with D perhaps TRBD1 (7 bases). The V gene lost 5 bases and the J gene lost 10 bases, with 11 bases spanning the gap. This CDR3 is built from 11 residues. Germline loops: CDR1 MNHNY, CDR2 SVGAGI (reference sequence).

The chain has TRBV29-1 and TRBJ2-3, with 7 bases aligning to TRBD1. Germline V gives CDR1 SQVTM, CDR2 ANQGSEA. This CDR3 is built from 13 residues. Trimming removed 6 bases from V and 2 bases from J; junction bases left unmatched: 5. The CDR3, as DNA: TGCAGCGTCACAGGGGACCTCACAGATACGCAGTATTTT. This encodes CSVTGDLTDTQYF.

The chain recombines TRBV5-6 with TRBJ2-7; tentative D call: TRBD2 (6 bases). The CDR3 runs to 17 residues. Germline CDR1 is SGHDT and CDR2 is YYEEEE. V lost 0 bases and J lost 0, with 16 bases in between. The CDR3 bases are TGTGCCAGCAGCTTGGATCGGGGCGGGATAAACTCCTACGAGCAGTACTTC. This gives the protein CASSLDRGGINSYEQYF.

This chain connects TRBV5-1 to TRBJ2-1; 13 nucleotides align to TRBD2. The CDR3 is 17 amino acids. Trimming cost V 2 bases and J 0 bases; bases outside gene matches: 2. Germline V gene data show CDR1 as SGHRS and CDR2 as YFSETQ. The CDR3 is CASSFGLAGDSYNEQFF. CDR3 coding DNA: TGCGCCAGCAGCTTCGGACTAGCGGGAGACTCCTACAATGAGCAGTTCTTC.

J is TRBJ1-1 and V is TRBV28; TRBD1 is a possible D gene (5 bases). Germline lookup yields CDR1 MDHEN and CDR2 SYDVKM. The CDR3 totals 16 residues. V gave up 6 bases and J gave up 2 bases, with 19 bases separating them. CDR3 DNA sequence: TGTGCCAGCAGCCTTCAGGACTGGGGGGGAAACACTGAAGCTTTCTTT. This encodes CASSLQDWGGNTEAFF.

The chain couples TRBV2 to TRBJ2-3, with D possibly being TRBD1 (5 bases). Germline V gene lookup returns CDR1 SNHLY and CDR2 FYNNEI. The CDR3 has 12 amino acids. Trimming shortened V by 4 bases and J by 5 bases, and 7 bases separated the two germline ends. CDR3 DNA sequence: TGTGCCAGCAGTGTGCAGGGAGATACGCAGTATTTT. Translated, it gives CASSVQGDTQYF.

As to this clone: The same CDR3 can be traced to other DNA sequences in this sample. The V gene is TRBV15, the J gene TRBJ1-1, with D perhaps TRBD1 (5 bases). The CDR3 extends over 14 amino acids. Germline loops: CDR1 LNHNV, CDR2 YYDKDF (reference sequence). V was cut by 0 bases and J by 0 bases, with 5 bases left in between. The CDR3 protein is CATSRDRVNTEAFF. The CDR3 DNA follows: TGTGCCACCAGCAGAGACAGGGTGAACACTGAAGCTTTCTTT.

V usage is TRBV6-4 and J usage is TRBJ2-3; 11 bases align to TRBD2. Germline trimming cut 8 bases from V and 3 bases from J; bases unmatched to any gene: 4. This CDR3 is built from 14 residues. In germline, CDR1 is MRHNA, CDR2 SNTAGT. CDR3 sequence (DNA): TGTGCCAGCGGTAGCGGGAGGGCAACAGATACGCAGTATTTT. Encoded protein: CASGSGRATDTQYF.

The CDR3 region has the DNA TGTGCCAGCAGGCCACTCCACCGTAATTCACCCCTCCACTTT. Encoded protein: CASRPLHRNSPLHF. The chain joins TRBV6-5 to TRBJ1-6; D unresolved. V was cut by 6 bases and J by 6 bases, with 12 bases left in between. The CDR3 is 14 residues long. Germline V CDR1 and CDR2: MNHEY, SVGAGI.

The V gene is TRBV2, the J gene TRBJ1-2, with no clear D. Germline loops: CDR1 SNHLY, CDR2 FYNNEI. CDR3 size: 13 residues. Trimming shortened V by 8 bases and J by 3 bases, and 13 bases separated the two germline ends. CDR3 amino acids: CASRRHGDYGYTF. DNA for the CDR3: TGTGCCAGCCGACGTCACGGGGACTATGGCTACACCTTC.